One sample yielded the 27 T cell receptor beta chains listed below, sequenced in a study of cytomegalovirus exposure and HLA in healthy donors. In the PCR, 60 Vbeta and 13 Jbeta primers were used. Sequencing was performed with immunoSEQ multiplex PCR; in TCRdb, only in-frame clones are kept and a portion is missing. The sample contains about 190,000 clones, approximately 80% of which appear only once. The sequenced material came from PBMCs. The receptors shown here come from a woman aged 35 to 49 in good health and CMV-seronegative.

This rearrangement joins TRBV14 to TRBJ2-1; a possible D gene is TRBD2 (6 bases). The CDR3 has 15 residues. Per the germline V gene, CDR1 is SGHDN and CDR2 is FVKESK. V was trimmed by 4 bases and J by 9 bases, leaving 19 bases between them. The CDR3 DNA reads as TGTGCCAGCAGCCTCGTTAGCGGCTACACGGGTGAGCAGTTCTTC. Residues: CASSLVSGYTGEQFF.

The chain carries TRBV4-2 and TRBJ2-1, with 7 bases identical to TRBD2. The J segment lost 7 bases and the V segment lost 1 base, leaving 7 bases of the junction unmatched. This CDR3 has 15 residues. CDR1 and CDR2 from the germline V gene are LGHNA and YNFKEQ. The CDR3 here is CASSQGLAEGNEQFF. The CDR3 DNA reads TGTGCCAGCAGCCAAGGGCTAGCGGAGGGGAATGAGCAGTTCTTC.

There are a few counts of this clone. The chain has TRBV9 and TRBJ2-3, with D unclear. The CDR3 has 16 residues. The V gene's germline CDR1 is SGDLS and CDR2 YYNGEE. Trimming cost V 0 bases and J 0 bases, with 11 bases left between them. DNA of the CDR3: TGTGCCAGCAGCGTAGGGGCATCCACTAGCACAGATACGCAGTATTTT. It specifies CASSVGASTSTDTQYF.

DNA of the CDR3: TGTGCCAGCAATCCAAAACGGGACAGGGGAAATGGCTACACCTTC. This translates into CASNPKRDRGNGYTF. This sequence joins TRBV27 and TRBJ1-2, with 10 bases identical to TRBD1. The ends lost 7 bases at V and 6 bases at J; junction bases unmatched: 11. CDR1 MNHEY and CDR2 SMNVEV come from the germline V gene (reference sequence). The CDR3 runs 15 residues.

CDR3 residues: CASKWGESGANVLTF. In nucleotides, the CDR3 is TGTGCCAGTAAATGGGGGGAATCTGGGGCCAACGTCCTGACTTTC. The chain is built from TRBV19 and TRBJ2-6, with a weak D call TRBD2 (6 bases). V was cut by 7 bases and J by 1 base, with 11 bases left in between. Germline V lookup: CDR1 LNHDA, CDR2 SQIVND (reference sequence). This CDR3 spans 15 amino acids. Filled out from reference TRBV19 and TRBJ2-6, the complete variable domain reads DGGITQSPKYLFRKEGQNVTLSCEQNLNHDAMYWYRQDPGQGLRLIYYSQIVNDFQKGDIAEGYSVSREKKESFPLTVTSAQKNPTAFYLCASKWGESGANVLTFGAGSRLTVL.

The chain carries TRBV19 and TRBJ1-1, with 9 bases that match TRBD1. The J segment lost 2 bases and the V segment lost 4 bases, leaving 5 bases of the junction unmatched. In germline, CDR1 is LNHDA, CDR2 SQIVND (reference sequence). This CDR3 contains 15 residues. The chain's CDR3 is CASSRGQGRNTEAFF. The DNA of the CDR3 is TGTGCCAGTAGTAGGGGACAGGGAAGAAACACTGAAGCTTTCTTT. The full variable domain, in which reference TRBV19 and TRBJ1-1 provide the parts outside the CDR3, is DGGITQSPKYLFRKEGQNVTLSCEQNLNHDAMYWYRQDPGQGLRLIYYSQIVNDFQKGDIAEGYSVSREKKESFPLTVTSAQKNPTAFYLCASSRGQGRNTEAFFGQGTRLTVV.

This chain uses TRBV2 with TRBJ1-1; D might be TRBD1 (6 bases). V lost 7 bases and J lost 0, with 21 bases in between. This CDR3 is 17 amino acids long. Germline V gives CDR1 SNHLY, CDR2 FYNNEI. The CDR3, as DNA: TGTGCCAGCACCCCACGGAAACAGGGAAACATGAACACTGAAGCTTTCTTT. Its protein product is CASTPRKQGNMNTEAFF.

The chain has TRBV11-2 and TRBJ2-2; TRBD2 is a possible D gene (6 bases). Germline V lookup: CDR1 SGHAT, CDR2 FQNNGV. The CDR3 covers 14 residues. Between the trimmed V and J ends, which lost 3 bases and 6 bases, there was a span of 11 bases. In nucleotides, the CDR3 is TGTGCCAGCAGCTTTAGAACGGGGGCCGGGGAGCTGTTTTTT. It codes for CASSFRTGAGELFF.

This clone has just one count. The chain employs TRBV27 and TRBJ2-1; 8 nucleotides line up with TRBD2. V shed 5 bases, J shed 0 bases, and the junction held 24 bases outside the gene matches. CDR1 is MNHEY, CDR2 SMNVEV, per germline (reference sequence). The CDR3 contains 22 residues. DNA for the CDR3: TGTGCCAGCAGTCCGTTAGCGTCGGGCGGGAGGTTCAATAGCAGCTCCTACAATGAGCAGTTCTTC. Protein sequence: CASSPLASGGRFNSSSYNEQFF.

This rearrangement joins TRBV7-2 to TRBJ2-1; TRBD2 matches 7 bases. This CDR3 has 14 amino acids. Germline values: CDR1 SGHTA, CDR2 FQGNSA. V lost 4 bases and J lost 3; bases outside the gene matches: 3. CDR3 DNA sequence: TGTGCCAGCAGCTCGACTAGCAGCTACAATGAGCAGTTCTTC. It specifies CASSSTSSYNEQFF.

The rearrangement links TRBV27 to TRBJ2-7, with TRBD2 identical over 9 bases. The CDR3 has 17 residues. V was clipped by 10 bases and J by 5 bases; unmatched bases: 21. Germline V gene lookup returns CDR1 MNHEY and CDR2 SMNVEV (reference sequence). Written as DNA, the CDR3 is TGTGCCACCCGTCCTTTCGGGGGCCTAGCGGGACCAGACGAGCAGTACTTC. Translation gives CATRPFGGLAGPDEQYF.

The chain has TRBV19 and TRBJ1-2, with D possibly TRBD1 on 5 matching bases. Per germline, CDR1 LNHDA and CDR2 SQIVND (reference sequence). The CDR3 runs 16 residues. V was trimmed by 8 bases and J by 0 bases, leaving 19 bases between them. In nucleotides, the CDR3 is TGTGCCAGTTCGCCGGGGGGGACCGCAGCTAACTATGGCTACACCTTC. Translating gives CASSPGGTAANYGYTF.

The V gene is TRBV9, the J gene TRBJ2-3; 11 nucleotides agree with TRBD2. Germline assignment: CDR1 SGDLS and CDR2 YYNGEE. The CDR3 sequence is 16 residues long. Trimming removed 3 bases from V and 6 bases from J; junction bases left unmatched: 9. The DNA of the CDR3 is TGTGCCAGCAGCGGCATACTAGCGGGAGACACGGATACGCAGTATTTT. It is translated as CASSGILAGDTDTQYF. The whole variable domain, remainder taken from reference TRBV9 and TRBJ2-3, is DSGVTQTPKHLITATGQRVTLRCSPRSGDLSVYWYQQSLDQGLQFLIQYYNGEERAKGNILERFSAQQFPDLHSELNLSSLELGDSALYFCASSGILAGDTDTQYFGPGTRLTVL.

The chain carries TRBV5-1 and TRBJ1-2, with a possible D match to TRBD1 (6 bases). Germline-derived CDR1 and CDR2 are SGHRS and YFSETQ. Trimming took 2 bases from V and 6 from J, leaving 11 bases between them. CDR3 length equals 13 residues. CDR3 in amino acids: CASSLWGLHGYTF. The CDR3 nucleotides are TGCGCCAGCAGCTTATGGGGGCTTCATGGCTACACCTTC.

V is TRBV18 and J is TRBJ2-7; D might be TRBD2 (5 bases). Per germline, CDR1 KGHSH and CDR2 LQKENI. The V end was cut by 5 bases, the J end by 7 bases, with 15 bases between. The CDR3 consists of 13 residues. CDR3: CASSTGRDQEQYV. The CDR3 bases are TGTGCCAGCTCAACCGGACGGGATCAAGAGCAGTACGTC.

The genes are TRBV5-1 and TRBJ1-4, with 7 positions matching TRBD1. V shed 2 bases, J shed 4 bases, and the junction held 5 bases outside the gene matches. Germline V gene data show CDR1 as SGHRS and CDR2 as YFSETQ. The CDR3 sequence is 15 residues long. The CDR3 region is CASSFGGQNNEKLFF. DNA for the CDR3: TGCGCCAGCAGCTTCGGGGGACAGAATAATGAAAAACTGTTTTTT.

The chain joins TRBV7-9 to TRBJ1-5, with D unresolved. Per germline, CDR1 SEHNR and CDR2 FQNEAQ (reference sequence). Between the trimmed V and J ends, which lost 8 bases and 2 bases, there was a span of 22 bases. The CDR3 consists of 17 residues. The CDR3 is CASAGQIGILGNQPQHF. The DNA of the CDR3 is TGTGCCAGCGCGGGCCAAATCGGGATTCTTGGCAATCAGCCCCAGCATTTT.

This chain links TRBV18 with TRBJ2-3; 7 nucleotides agree with TRBD2. CDR1 and CDR2 from the germline V gene are KGHSH and LQKENI. The length of the CDR3 is 16 residues. Unmatched junction bases numbered 11, after V lost 3 bases and J lost 5 bases. The CDR3 sequence: CASSPISGPGGDTQYF. The CDR3 DNA reads TGTGCCAGCTCACCCATTAGCGGGCCTGGGGGAGATACGCAGTATTTT. Based on the CDR3 plus reference TRBV18 and TRBJ2-3, the full variable domain is NAGVMQNPRHLVRRRGQEARLRCSPMKGHSHVYWYRQLPEEGLKFMVYLQKENIIDESGMPKERFSAEFPKEGPSILRIQQVVRGDSAAYFCASSPISGPGGDTQYFGPGTRLTVL.

The chain combines TRBV29-1 with TRBJ2-1, with 11 bases that match TRBD2. Trimming took 0 bases from V and 7 from J; bases not matched to a gene: 14. Germline V gene sequence: CDR1 SQVTM, CDR2 ANQGSEA. The CDR3 is made up of 18 amino acids. This CDR3 reads CSVEDLDSGRAVSNEQFF. DNA of the CDR3: TGCAGCGTTGAAGATCTAGATAGCGGGAGGGCCGTATCGAATGAGCAGTTCTTC.

This clone was counted once. An end of the junction differs from the germline gene, which may be a read error. V is TRBV2 and J is TRBJ1-1, with 8 positions matching TRBD1. Looked up from germline, CDR1 is SNHLY and CDR2 is FYNNEI. The CDR3 spans 13 residues. CDR3 in DNA: TGTGTCAGCCAGACAGGGGAGTTTACTGAAGCTTTCTTT. Protein product: CVSQTGEFTEAFF.

The chain carries TRBV19 and TRBJ1-1; a weak D match, TRBD1 (5 bases). The V end was cut by 6 bases, the J end by 8 bases, with 22 bases between. From germline, CDR1 is LNHDA and CDR2 SQIVND (reference sequence). This CDR3 is built from 15 residues. The CDR3 reads CASRNIRGKTEEAFF. The CDR3 region has the DNA TGTGCCAGTAGAAACATAAGGGGAAAAACAGAAGAAGCTTTCTTT.

In its sample, this clone was seen once. This sequence joins TRBV6-6 and TRBJ2-7; D is ambiguous. The germline V gene has CDR1 MNHNY and CDR2 SVGAGI (reference sequence). Between the trimmed V and J ends, which lost 5 bases and 0 bases, there was a span of 11 bases. CDR3 size: 14 residues. The CDR3 DNA sequence: TGTGCCAGCAGTCGCCGAGAGGCCTCCTACGAGCAGTACTTC. It encodes CASSRREASYEQYF.

V gene TRBV5-8 combines with J gene TRBJ1-1, with 8 bases aligning to TRBD1. Germline loops: CDR1 SGHTS, CDR2 YDEGEE. The trim removed 4 bases at V and 0 bases at J, leaving 8 bases unmatched. CDR3 length: 16 amino acids. The chain's CDR3 is CASSEAGGGVNTEAFF. For the CDR3, the DNA is TGTGCCAGCAGCGAAGCAGGGGGCGGTGTGAACACTGAAGCTTTCTTT.

The chain combines TRBV29-1 with TRBJ2-7; 8 bases map to TRBD1. The CDR3 is 13 residues long. Germline-derived CDR1 and CDR2 are SQVTM and ANQGSEA. V dropped 4 bases and J dropped 6; count of bases not matched to a gene: 8. CDR3 DNA: TGCAGCGTTGGGAGGACAGGGCCCTCCGAGCAGTACTTC. Protein product: CSVGRTGPSEQYF.

The V call is TRBV28, the J call TRBJ2-6, with D tentatively TRBD2 (5 bases). From germline, CDR1 is MDHEN and CDR2 SYDVKM. The CDR3 contains 16 residues. Trimming took off 5 bases at V and 0 bases at J, with 11 bases between the two ends. CDR3 nucleotide sequence: TGTGCCAGCAGTATAACGGGGTACTCTGGGGCCAACGTCCTGACTTTC. Encoded protein: CASSITGYSGANVLTF.

Of note for this clone: The same CDR3 can be traced to other DNA sequences in this sample. The V and J genes are TRBV7-6 and TRBJ1-4, with 9 bases matching TRBD1. V shed 3 bases, J shed 4 bases, and the junction held 0 bases outside the gene matches. The V gene's germline CDR1 is SGHVS and CDR2 FNYEAQ. CDR3 length: 14 residues. CDR3 protein: CASSLGQGNEKLFF. The CDR3, as DNA: TGTGCCAGCAGCTTGGGACAGGGTAATGAAAAACTGTTTTTT.

The chain is built from TRBV21-1 and TRBJ2-6; the DNA was not used to check the table's D call, TRBD1. TRBV21-1 is termed a pseudogene. The CDR3 is 18 residues long. In DNA, the CDR3 is TGTGCCAGCAGCAACGCCCGGGACAGTGACTCTGGGGCCAACGTCCTGACTTTC. It codes for CASSNARDSDSGANVLTF.